This T cell receptor (beta chain) was found in a study of blood T cell repertoires in COVID-19 (dated by TCRdb to about 2020). Looking at the study overall: The collaborator samples originated in the United States, Italy and Spain and spanned the acute and convalescent phases of COVID-19. Deeply sampled blood TCRbeta repertoires from subjects exposed to, actively infected with, or recovered from COVID-19 were included in the dataset. HLA class I and class II types, where available, came from metadata supplied by the sample provider rather than from assay-based typing. The material from the prospective study consisted of cDNA or gDNA derived from T cells, B-cell-depleted T cells, or PBMCs. A de-identified subject ID, COVID-19 status, age in years and sex were almost always included in the sample metadata. The repertoires were made available in a free public database intended to serve as a resource for research on the immune response to SARS-CoV-2. Samples were obtained from the ongoing ImmuneRACE study (first 160 participants) and from 950 to 1,500 subjects provided by 6 global collaborators.

This clone showed up just once. Its recognized antigen is unknown. Per-nucleotide qualities are absent, and no much larger clonotype sits a single base away. What the study reported, not specific to this receptor: How much clinical and demographic metadata was included differed by source and by participant, and the metadata was provided uncurated.

The immunoSEQ Assay, a bias-controlled multiplex PCR, was used to amplify TCRbeta CDR3 regions from genomic DNA. Turning to the authors' computational methods: Nucleated cell counts per sample were estimated from amplification of reference gene primers within the assay. To quantify the absolute abundance of each unique TCRbeta CDR3 rearrangement, sequence reads were collapsed and filtered. For each sample, productive Simpson clonality was calculated by taking the square root of Simpson's diversity index across productive rearrangements. TCRdb mirrors the immuneACCESS table, restricted to in-frame sequences. Some clones are absent from its copies; in checked studies, under half trace to an unresolved V gene, and the reason for the others is unknown. The V and J calls and clone size come from that table; D and trimming were worked out from the DNA. The sample table lists 120,000 or so clones, over 60% of them with a count of one. 30% to 45% of the sample rests with the top ten.

The collaborating institutions used their own protocols to collect whole blood in K2EDTA tubes. Collaborator samples were shipped for TCRbeta analysis as frozen whole blood, isolated PBMCs, or DNA extracted from either sample type. Based on the germline V gene (reference sequence), the CDR1 and CDR2 sequences are PRHDT and FYEKMQ. V is cut by 4 bases and J by 1 base, and the space between the germline ends is 19 bases. The CDR3, cysteine through phenylalanine, is 17 amino acids long. Only the CDR3 portion is preserved as DNA: 51 bases, with reading frame beginning at the first base. Source material: peripheral blood. The receptor's source is a man aged 40-49 years with active or convalescent COVID-19. This chain is built from TRBV13 and TRBJ1-1; TRBD1 could be the D gene, as 5 bases match. The CDR3 protein is CASSSNTKSGQNTEAFF. The base sequence is TGTGCCAGCAGCTCCAACACAAAGTCAGGGCAGAACACTGAAGCTTTCTTT.